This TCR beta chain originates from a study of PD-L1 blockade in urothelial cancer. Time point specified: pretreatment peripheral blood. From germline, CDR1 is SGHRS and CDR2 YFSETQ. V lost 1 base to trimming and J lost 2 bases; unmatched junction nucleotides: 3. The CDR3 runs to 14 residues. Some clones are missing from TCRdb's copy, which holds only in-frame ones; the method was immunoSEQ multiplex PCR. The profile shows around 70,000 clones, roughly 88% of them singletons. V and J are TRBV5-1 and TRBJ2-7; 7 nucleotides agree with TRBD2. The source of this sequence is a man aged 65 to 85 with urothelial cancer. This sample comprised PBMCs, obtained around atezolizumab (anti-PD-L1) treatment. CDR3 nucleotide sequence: TGCGCCAGCAGCTTGAGGGCGGGAGCCTACGAGCAGTACTTC. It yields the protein CASSLRAGAYEQYF.